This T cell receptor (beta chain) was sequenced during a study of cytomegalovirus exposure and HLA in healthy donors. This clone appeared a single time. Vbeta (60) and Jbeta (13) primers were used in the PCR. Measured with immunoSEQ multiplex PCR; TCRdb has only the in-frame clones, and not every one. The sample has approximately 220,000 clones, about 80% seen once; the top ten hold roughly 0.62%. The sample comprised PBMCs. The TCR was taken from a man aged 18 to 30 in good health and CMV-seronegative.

The CDR3 DNA is TGCGCCAGCAGCCAAGAGTCAAGCAATTCCCCAGATACGCAGTATTTT. Encoded protein: CASSQESSNSPDTQYF. The chain has TRBV4-1 and TRBJ2-3; no definite D call. In germline, CDR1 is MGHRA, CDR2 YSYEKL. V dropped 0 bases and J dropped 4 bases, with 14 bases sitting between them. This CDR3 is built from 16 residues.